The rows below give T cell receptor beta chains drawn from one sample of a study of T cells in tuberculosis. The repertoire was sequenced with immunoSEQ multiplex PCR; TCRdb's copy has only in-frame clones and lacks some. The sample has approximately 57,000 clones, roughly 88% seen once. Material: CD1b-GMM tetramer-negative cells sorted from PBMCs. The receptors stem from an adult woman with latent tuberculosis. Each CDR3 is given with its conserved first and last residue. D genes are given only for firm matches. Clone sizes are given selectively: once, few, many, or a class where the clone is expanded.

j_call v_call clone_size d_call cdr3_aa cdr3_nt
TRBJ2-7 TRBV27 NA NA CASTGEGHEQYF TGTGCCAGCACCGGAGAGGGCCACGAGCAGTACTTC
TRBJ1-2 TRBV25-1 once NA CASSDPGYYGYTF TGTGCCAGCAGTGATCCGGGTTATTATGGCTACACCTTC
TRBJ1-1 TRBV2 NA TRBD1 CASSARTGDTEAFF TGTGCCAGCAGTGCAAGGACAGGAGACACTGAAGCTTTCTTT
TRBJ1-5 TRBV29-1 NA TRBD1 CSVGQGAYSNQPQHF TGCAGCGTTGGACAGGGGGCATATAGCAATCAGCCCCAGCATTTT
TRBJ2-1 TRBV4-3 NA TRBD2 CASSGVKGGGSSYNEQFF TGCGCCAGCAGCGGAGTTAAGGGCGGGGGGAGCTCCTACAATGAGCAGTTCTTC
TRBJ1-3 TRBV7-9 NA NA CASSSGGFVGNTIYF TGTGCCAGCAGTTCCGGGGGGTTTGTTGGAAACACCATATATTTT
TRBJ1-1 TRBV28 NA NA CASRRGRWENTEAFF TGTGCCAGCAGGCGGGGCCGGTGGGAGAACACTGAAGCTTTCTTT
TRBJ1-1 TRBV7-9 NA TRBD1 CASSLDGTGVAFF TGTGCCAGCAGCTTAGATGGGACAGGGGTCGCTTTCTTT
TRBJ2-3 TRBV2 few TRBD2 CASSRLAVADTQYF TGTGCCAGCAGTAGACTAGCGGTGGCAGATACGCAGTATTTT
TRBJ2-3 TRBV7-2 NA NA CASSLSVSSTSTDTQYF TGTGCCAGCAGCTTATCGGTCAGTTCGACTAGCACAGATACGCAGTATTTT
TRBJ2-3 TRBV18 NA TRBD2 CASSPLGTSGAQYF TGTGCCAGCTCACCACTCGGGACTAGCGGCGCGCAGTATTTT
TRBJ2-1 TRBV9 NA TRBD2 CASSVVSGGAHEQFF TGTGCCAGCAGCGTAGTTAGCGGGGGGGCTCATGAGCAGTTCTTC
TRBJ1-4 TRBV28 once NA CASSTHRALNEKLFF TGTGCCAGCAGTACTCACAGGGCCCTCAATGAAAAACTGTTTTTT
TRBJ1-6 TRBV7-9 NA NA CASSLEGLISPLHF TGTGCCAGCAGCCTGGAGGGCCTAATTTCACCCCTCCACTTT
TRBJ2-7 TRBV4-2 NA NA CASSQEDRGSSYEQYF TGTGCCAGCAGCCAAGAGGACCGAGGGAGTAGTTACGAGCAGTACTTC
TRBJ1-1 TRBV18 NA NA CASSPRGGRGTEAFF TGTGCCAGCTCACCAAGGGGGGGCAGAGGGACTGAAGCTTTCTTT
TRBJ2-3 TRBV5-1 once TRBD1 CASSLRQGATDTQYF TGCGCCAGCAGCTTGAGGCAGGGGGCGACAGATACGCAGTATTTT
TRBJ2-5 TRBV7-3 NA TRBD2 CASSLMAGAETQYF TGTGCCAGCAGCTTAATGGCGGGAGCGGAGACCCAGTACTTC
TRBJ1-1 TRBV10-3 NA TRBD1 CAISGTGGTEAFF TGTGCCATCAGCGGGACAGGGGGTACTGAAGCTTTCTTT
TRBJ2-2 TRBV7-3 NA TRBD2 CASSLSGGVAGELFF TGTGCCAGCAGCCTCAGCGGGGGGGTTGCCGGGGAGCTGTTTTTT
TRBJ1-5 TRBV7-2 NA NA CASSLDRSNQPQHF TGTGCCAGCAGTCTAGACCGGAGCAATCAGCCCCAGCATTTT
TRBJ1-5 TRBV19 NA NA CASSPFPEGNQPQHF TGTGCCAGTAGTCCCTTTCCTGAGGGCAATCAGCCCCAGCATTTT
TRBJ1-1 TRBV19 NA NA CASSAPDLYPEAFF TGTGCCAGTAGTGCCCCTGATCTCTACCCTGAAGCTTTCTTT
TRBJ2-3 TRBV5-6 NA TRBD2 CASSPIAGSTDTQYF TGTGCCAGCAGCCCAATAGCGGGAAGCACAGATACGCAGTATTTT
TRBJ1-5 TRBV2 NA TRBD1 CASRRGQPNQPQHF TGTGCCAGCAGGAGGGGACAGCCAAATCAGCCCCAGCATTTT
TRBJ1-6 TRBV18 once TRBD1 CASSPFGTGGNSPLHF TGTGCCAGCTCACCATTCGGGACAGGGGGAAATTCACCCCTCCACTTT
TRBJ2-1 TRBV9 NA TRBD2 CASSVVDGGASGEQFF TGTGCCAGCAGCGTAGTCGACGGGGGGGCCTCGGGTGAGCAGTTCTTC
TRBJ2-3 TRBV15 NA TRBD2 CATSRGGTAGTDTQYF TGTGCCACCAGCAGGGGGGGGACGGCGGGCACAGATACGCAGTATTTT
TRBJ2-5 TRBV7-9 once NA CASSLITNPQETQYF TGTGCCAGCAGCTTAATAACAAACCCCCAAGAGACCCAGTACTTC
TRBJ1-2 TRBV30 NA TRBD1 CAWIKIDRDACYGYTF TGTGCCTGGATTAAAATAGACAGGGACGCATGCTATGGCTACACCTTC
TRBJ2-7 TRBV4-3 NA TRBD1 CASSMDRGYEQYF TGCGCCAGCAGCATGGACAGGGGATACGAGCAGTACTTC
TRBJ2-6 TRBV27 NA NA CASSGLGGANSGANVLTF TGTGCCAGCAGCGGCCTTGGGGGGGCCAATTCTGGGGCCAACGTCCTGACTTTC
TRBJ2-1 TRBV6-4 NA TRBD2 CASTGTSGPSEQFF TGTGCCAGCACCGGGACTAGCGGTCCAAGTGAGCAGTTCTTC
TRBJ2-5 TRBV4-3 NA NA CASSQDLSQSQETQYF TGCGCCAGCAGCCAAGATCTCTCGCAGTCCCAAGAGACCCAGTACTTC
TRBJ1-2 TRBV21-1 NA NA CASSKKPGQGGNYGYTF TGTGCCAGCAGCAAAAAACCTGGACAGGGTGGTAACTATGGCTACACCTTC